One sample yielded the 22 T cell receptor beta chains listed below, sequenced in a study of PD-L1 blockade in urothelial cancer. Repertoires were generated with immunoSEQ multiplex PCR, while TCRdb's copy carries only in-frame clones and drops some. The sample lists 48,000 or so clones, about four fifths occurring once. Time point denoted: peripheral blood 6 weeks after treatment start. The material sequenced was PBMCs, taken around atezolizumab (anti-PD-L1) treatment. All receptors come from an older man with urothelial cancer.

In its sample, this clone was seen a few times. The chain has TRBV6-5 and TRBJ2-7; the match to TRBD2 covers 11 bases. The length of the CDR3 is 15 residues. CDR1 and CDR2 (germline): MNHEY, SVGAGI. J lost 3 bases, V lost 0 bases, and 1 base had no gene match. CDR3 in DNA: TGTGCCAGCAGTTACTCCACTAGCGGGAGCTACGAGCAGTACTTC. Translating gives CASSYSTSGSYEQYF.

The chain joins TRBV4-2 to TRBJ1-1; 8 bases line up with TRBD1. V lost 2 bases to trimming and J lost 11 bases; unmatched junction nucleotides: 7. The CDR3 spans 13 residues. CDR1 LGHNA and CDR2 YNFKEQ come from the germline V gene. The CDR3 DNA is TGTGCCAGCAGCCAAAACGGACAGGGTGACGCTTTCTTT. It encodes CASSQNGQGDAFF.

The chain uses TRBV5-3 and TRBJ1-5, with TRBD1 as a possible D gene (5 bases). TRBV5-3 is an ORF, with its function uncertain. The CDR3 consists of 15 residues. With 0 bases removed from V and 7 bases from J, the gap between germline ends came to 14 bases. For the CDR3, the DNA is TGTGCCAGAAGCTTGGGGAGGCAGGGAGGACAGCCCCAGCATTTT. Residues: CARSLGRQGGQPQHF.

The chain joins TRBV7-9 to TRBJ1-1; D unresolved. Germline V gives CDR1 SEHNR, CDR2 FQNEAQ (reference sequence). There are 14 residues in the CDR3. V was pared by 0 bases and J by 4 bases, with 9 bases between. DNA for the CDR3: TGTGCCAGCAGCTTAGCGGCGGGTAGCACTGAAGCTTTCTTT. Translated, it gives CASSLAAGSTEAFF.

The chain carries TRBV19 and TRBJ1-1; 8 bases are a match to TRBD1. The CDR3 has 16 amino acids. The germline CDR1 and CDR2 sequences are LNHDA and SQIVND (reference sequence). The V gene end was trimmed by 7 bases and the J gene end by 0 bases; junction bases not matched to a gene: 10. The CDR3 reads CASTLRTGSMNTEAFF. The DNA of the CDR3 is TGTGCCAGTACTCTGAGGACAGGGTCCATGAACACTGAAGCTTTCTTT.

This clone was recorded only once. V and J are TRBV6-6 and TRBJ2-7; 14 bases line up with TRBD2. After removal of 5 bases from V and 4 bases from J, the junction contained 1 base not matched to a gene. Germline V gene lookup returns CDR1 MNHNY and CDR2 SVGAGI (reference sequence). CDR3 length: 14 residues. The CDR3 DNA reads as TGTGCCAGCAGTAGACTAGCGGGAGGGTACGAGCAGTACTTC. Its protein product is CASSRLAGGYEQYF.

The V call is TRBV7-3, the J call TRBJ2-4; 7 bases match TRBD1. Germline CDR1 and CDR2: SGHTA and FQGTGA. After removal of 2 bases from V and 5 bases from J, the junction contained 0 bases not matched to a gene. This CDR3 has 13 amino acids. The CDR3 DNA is TGTGCCAGCAGCTTAGGGACAGAAAACATTCAGTACTTC. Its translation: CASSLGTENIQYF.

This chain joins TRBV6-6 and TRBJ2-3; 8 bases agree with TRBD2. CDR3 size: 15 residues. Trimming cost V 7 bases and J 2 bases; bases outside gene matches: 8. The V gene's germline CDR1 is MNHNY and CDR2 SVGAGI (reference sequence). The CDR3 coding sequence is TGTGCCAGCACCTCACTAGCGGTAGACACAGATACGCAGTATTTT. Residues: CASTSLAVDTDTQYF.

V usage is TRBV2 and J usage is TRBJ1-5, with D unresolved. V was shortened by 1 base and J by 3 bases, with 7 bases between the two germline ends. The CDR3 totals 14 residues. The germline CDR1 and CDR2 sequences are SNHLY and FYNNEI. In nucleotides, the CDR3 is TGTGCCAGCAGTGAAGGGCAGATCAATCAGCCCCAGCATTTT. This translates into CASSEGQINQPQHF.

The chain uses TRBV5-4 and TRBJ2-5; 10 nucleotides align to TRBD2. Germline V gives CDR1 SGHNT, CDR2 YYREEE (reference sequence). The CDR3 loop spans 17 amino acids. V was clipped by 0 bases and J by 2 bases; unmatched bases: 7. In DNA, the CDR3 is TGTGCCAGCAGCTTGGCGCCGGGACTAGCGCGACAAGAGACCCAGTACTTC. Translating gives CASSLAPGLARQETQYF.

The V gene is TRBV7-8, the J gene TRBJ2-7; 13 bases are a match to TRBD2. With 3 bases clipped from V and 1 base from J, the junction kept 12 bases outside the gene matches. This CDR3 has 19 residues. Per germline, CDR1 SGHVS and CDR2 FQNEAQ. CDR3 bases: TGTGCCAGCAGCTTCCGCCGTGACGGGACTAGCGGGGCATCCTACGAGCAGTACTTC. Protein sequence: CASSFRRDGTSGASYEQYF. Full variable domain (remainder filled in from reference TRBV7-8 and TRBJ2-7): GAGVSQSPRYKVAKRGQDVALRCDPISGHVSLFWYQQALGQGPEFLTYFQNEAQLDKSGLPSDRFFAERPEGSVSTLKIQRTQQEDSAVYLCASSFRRDGTSGASYEQYFGPGTRLTVT.

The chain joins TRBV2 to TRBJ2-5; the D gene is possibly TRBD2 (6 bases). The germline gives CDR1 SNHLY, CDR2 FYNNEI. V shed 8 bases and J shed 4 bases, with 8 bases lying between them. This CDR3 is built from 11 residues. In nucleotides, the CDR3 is TGTGCCAGCGTCGGGGGAGAGACCCAGTACTTC. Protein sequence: CASVGGETQYF. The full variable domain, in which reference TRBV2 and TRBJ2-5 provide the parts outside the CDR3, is EPEVTQTPSHQVTQMGQEVILRCVPISNHLYFYWYRQILGQKVEFLVSFYNNEISEKSEIFDDQFSVERPDGSNFTLKIRSTKLEDSAMYFCASVGGETQYFGPGTRLLVL.

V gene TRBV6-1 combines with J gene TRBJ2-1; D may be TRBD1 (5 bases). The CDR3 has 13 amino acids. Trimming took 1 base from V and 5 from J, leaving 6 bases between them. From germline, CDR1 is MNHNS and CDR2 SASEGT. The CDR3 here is CASSEVQDNEQFF. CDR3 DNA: TGTGCCAGCAGTGAAGTACAGGACAATGAGCAGTTCTTC.

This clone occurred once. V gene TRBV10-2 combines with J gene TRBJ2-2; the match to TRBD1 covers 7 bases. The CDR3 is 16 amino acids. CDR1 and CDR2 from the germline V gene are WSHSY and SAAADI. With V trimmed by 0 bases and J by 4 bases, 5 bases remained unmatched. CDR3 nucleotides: TGCGCCAGCAGTGAGTCCGGGACAGCCCTCACCGGGGAGCTGTTTTTT. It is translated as CASSESGTALTGELFF.

The CDR3 reads CASSLAGLAGITYEQYF. As DNA, the CDR3 is TGTGCCAGCAGCTTGGCGGGTCTAGCGGGCATCACCTACGAGCAGTACTTC. This chain uses TRBV5-4 with TRBJ2-7; 8 nucleotides line up with TRBD2. The CDR3 is made up of 17 amino acids. The trim removed 0 bases at V and 2 bases at J, leaving 10 bases unmatched. Germline CDR1 is SGHNT and CDR2 is YYREEE (reference sequence). The full variable domain, completed using reference TRBV5-4 and TRBJ2-7, is ETGVTQSPTHLIKTRGQQVTLRCSSQSGHNTVSWYQQALGQGPQFIFQYYREEENGRGNFPPRFSGLQFPNYSSELNVNALELDDSALYLCASSLAGLAGITYEQYFGPGTRLTVT.

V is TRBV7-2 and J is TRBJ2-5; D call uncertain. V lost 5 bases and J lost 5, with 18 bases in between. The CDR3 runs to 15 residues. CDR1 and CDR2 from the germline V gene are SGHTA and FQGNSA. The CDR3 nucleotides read TGTGCCAGCAGCCCGCAGTCCCATTCGCGGGAGACCCAGTACTTC. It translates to CASSPQSHSRETQYF.

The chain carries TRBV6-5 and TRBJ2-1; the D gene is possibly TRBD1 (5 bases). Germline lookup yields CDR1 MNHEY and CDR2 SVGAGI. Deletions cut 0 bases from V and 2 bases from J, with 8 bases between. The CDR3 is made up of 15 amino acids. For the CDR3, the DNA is TGTGCCAGCAGTTACTCCCAGGGCCCCTACAATGAGCAGTTCTTC. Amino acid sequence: CASSYSQGPYNEQFF.

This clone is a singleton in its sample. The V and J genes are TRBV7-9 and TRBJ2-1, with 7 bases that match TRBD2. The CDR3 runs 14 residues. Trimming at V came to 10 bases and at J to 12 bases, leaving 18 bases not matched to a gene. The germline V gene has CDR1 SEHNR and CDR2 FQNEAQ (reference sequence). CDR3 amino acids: CATSLGLAESRQFF. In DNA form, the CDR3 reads TGTGCCACCTCACTCGGGCTAGCGGAGTCGAGGCAGTTCTTC.

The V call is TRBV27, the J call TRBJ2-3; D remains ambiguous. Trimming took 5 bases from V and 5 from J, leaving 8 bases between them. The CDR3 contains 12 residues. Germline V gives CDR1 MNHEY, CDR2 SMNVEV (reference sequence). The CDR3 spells CASSVPGDTQYF. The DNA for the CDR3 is TGTGCCAGCAGTGTCCCCGGAGATACGCAGTATTTT.

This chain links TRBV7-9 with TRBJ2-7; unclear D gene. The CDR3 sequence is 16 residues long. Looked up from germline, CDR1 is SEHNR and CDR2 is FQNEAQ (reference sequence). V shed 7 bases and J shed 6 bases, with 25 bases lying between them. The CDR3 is CASTKGFAEVSFEQYF. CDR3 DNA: TGTGCCAGCACCAAAGGTTTCGCCGAGGTCTCGTTCGAGCAGTACTTC.

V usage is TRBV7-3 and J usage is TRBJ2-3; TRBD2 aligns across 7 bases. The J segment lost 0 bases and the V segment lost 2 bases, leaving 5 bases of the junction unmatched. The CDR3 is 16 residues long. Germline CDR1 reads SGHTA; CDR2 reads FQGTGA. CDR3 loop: CASSLDRLASTDTQYF. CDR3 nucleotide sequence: TGTGCCAGCAGCTTAGACCGACTAGCTAGCACAGATACGCAGTATTTT.

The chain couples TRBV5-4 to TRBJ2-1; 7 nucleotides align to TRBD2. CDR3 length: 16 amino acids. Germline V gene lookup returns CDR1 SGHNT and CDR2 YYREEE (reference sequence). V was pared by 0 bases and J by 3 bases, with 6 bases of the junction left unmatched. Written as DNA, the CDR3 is TGTGCCAGCAGCTTGGCCGGCGGGAGAATCTACAATGAGCAGTTCTTC. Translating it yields CASSLAGGRIYNEQFF.